A single sample is the source of the 31 T cell receptor beta chains below, sequenced in a study of T cell responses to AZD1222 COVID-19 vaccine. Profiling relied on immunoSEQ multiplex PCR, and the TCRdb table lists in-frame clones only, not all of them. The table lists about 150,000 clones, around nine tenths of them singletons. The material sequenced was peripheral blood, taken 28 days after the second AZD1222 dose. Receptors originate from an adult who received the AZD1222 COVID-19 vaccine.

V usage is TRBV6-5 and J usage is TRBJ1-6, with a possible D match to TRBD1 (5 bases). The CDR3 runs to 14 residues. Deletions cut 6 bases from V and 6 bases from J, with 12 bases between. CDR1 and CDR2 (germline): MNHEY, SVGAGI. Written as DNA, the CDR3 is TGTGCCAGCAGCCTCAGGGAGAGTAATTCACCCCTCCACTTT. As protein: CASSLRESNSPLHF.

This clone was found a few times. V usage is TRBV19 and J usage is TRBJ1-1, with D unresolved. CDR1 is LNHDA and CDR2 is SQIVND in the germline V gene (reference sequence). Between the trimmed V and J ends, which lost 5 bases and 3 bases, there was a span of 10 bases. This CDR3 region has 13 residues. CDR3 amino acids: CASSLGMHTEAFF. CDR3 nucleotide sequence: TGTGCCAGTAGTTTAGGGATGCACACTGAAGCTTTCTTT.

On this clone itself: The same CDR3 also results from other DNA sequences found in this sample. The chain joins TRBV6-5 to TRBJ1-2; no definite D call. Germline V gene lookup returns CDR1 MNHEY and CDR2 SVGAGI. The CDR3 sequence is 12 residues long. V was cut by 2 bases and J by 5 bases, with 6 bases left in between. In nucleotides, the CDR3 is TGTGCCAGCAGTTACGGCGCGTATGGCTACACCTTC. Translated, it gives CASSYGAYGYTF.

V is TRBV5-1 and J is TRBJ2-7, with 9 nucleotides matching TRBD2. Germline V gene sequence: CDR1 SGHRS, CDR2 YFSETQ. With V trimmed by 4 bases and J by 2 bases, 10 bases remained unmatched. CDR3 length: 16 residues. CDR3 protein: CASSGLPSGTPYEQYF. CDR3 coding DNA: TGCGCCAGCAGCGGACTGCCTAGCGGGACCCCCTACGAGCAGTACTTC. The full variable domain, in which reference TRBV5-1 and TRBJ2-7 provide the parts outside the CDR3, is KAGVTQTPRYLIKTRGQQVTLSCSPISGHRSVSWYQQTPGQGLQFLFEYFSETQRNKGNFPGRFSGRQFSNSRSEMNVSTLELGDSALYLCASSGLPSGTPYEQYFGPGTRLTVT.

The chain carries TRBV30 and TRBJ1-3; no firm D call. This CDR3 is built from 12 residues. Germline-derived CDR1 and CDR2 are GTSNPN and SVGIG (reference sequence). Trimming removed 4 bases at V and 0 bases at J, with 4 bases between. CDR3: CAWTYSGNTIYF. Here the CDR3 DNA reads TGTGCCTGGACATACTCTGGAAACACCATATATTTT.

The chain uses TRBV10-3 and TRBJ2-3; D uncertain. Germline CDR1 and CDR2: ENHRY and SYGVKD. The CDR3 totals 14 residues. Between the trimmed V and J ends, which lost 5 bases and 4 bases, there was a span of 13 bases. The CDR3 DNA follows: TGTGCCATCAGTCTCGGAGACCGCGCAGATACGCAGTATTTT. It codes for CAISLGDRADTQYF.

Here the CDR3 DNA reads TGTGCCAGTCGGGGCACTGAAGCTTTCTTT. Protein: CASRGTEAFF. The V gene is TRBV2, the J gene TRBJ1-1; D is uncertain. The V gene lost 9 bases and the J gene lost 4 bases, with 6 bases spanning the gap. This CDR3 is 10 amino acids long. The germline gives CDR1 SNHLY, CDR2 FYNNEI.

The chain has TRBV19 and TRBJ1-2; D is possibly TRBD1 (6 bases). V was cut by 7 bases and J by 2 bases, with 11 bases left in between. Germline lookup yields CDR1 LNHDA and CDR2 SQIVND (reference sequence). This CDR3 contains 13 residues. The CDR3 sequence is CASTGVLNYGYTF. DNA of the CDR3: TGTGCCAGTACAGGGGTCCTGAACTATGGCTACACCTTC.

This chain joins TRBV12-3 or TRBV12-4 and TRBJ1-6; D is uncertain. Between the trimmed V and J ends, which lost 4 bases and 7 bases, there was a span of 8 bases. The CDR3 is made up of 13 amino acids. In DNA, the CDR3 is TGTGCCAGCAGTTCGGTGGAAAATTCACCCCTCCACTTT. Protein: CASSSVENSPLHF.

The chain uses TRBV7-9 and TRBJ1-2; the match to TRBD1 covers 7 bases. CDR3 length: 15 amino acids. CDR1 is SEHNR, CDR2 FQNEAQ, per germline (reference sequence). With V trimmed by 3 bases and J by 3 bases, 7 bases remained unmatched. The CDR3 is CASSFPETGHYGYTF. In nucleotides, the CDR3 is TGTGCCAGCAGCTTCCCCGAGACAGGGCACTATGGCTACACCTTC.

This chain joins TRBV5-1 and TRBJ2-7; 13 nucleotides agree with TRBD2. After removal of 3 bases from V and 0 bases from J, the junction contained 6 bases not matched to a gene. CDR1 SGHRS and CDR2 YFSETQ come from the germline V gene. The CDR3 contains 17 residues. The CDR3 DNA reads as TGCGCCAGCAGCTGGACTAGCGGGAGCCCTAGCTCCTACGAGCAGTACTTC. It codes for CASSWTSGSPSSYEQYF. The variable domain in full, with the rest retrieved from reference TRBV5-1 and TRBJ2-7, is KAGVTQTPRYLIKTRGQQVTLSCSPISGHRSVSWYQQTPGQGLQFLFEYFSETQRNKGNFPGRFSGRQFSNSRSEMNVSTLELGDSALYLCASSWTSGSPSSYEQYFGPGTRLTVT.

This clone occurred a few times. The chain links TRBV28 to TRBJ1-1; no definite D call. Trimming left V 3 bases short and J 1 base short, with 18 bases between. The CDR3 length is 17 residues. Germline CDR1 and CDR2: MDHEN and SYDVKM. CDR3 sequence: CASSLAQFGQTNTEAFF. The CDR3 DNA sequence: TGTGCCAGCAGTTTGGCTCAATTCGGGCAGACGAACACTGAAGCTTTCTTT. Combining the CDR3 with reference TRBV28 and TRBJ1-1 gives the whole variable domain DVKVTQSSRYLVKRTGEKVFLECVQDMDHENMFWYRQDPGLGLRLIYFSYDVKMKEKGDIPEGYSVSREKKERFSLILESASTNQTSMYLCASSLAQFGQTNTEAFFGQGTRLTVV.

The chain combines TRBV7-2 with TRBJ1-4; D is perhaps TRBD1 (6 bases). This CDR3 comprises 16 residues. Germline values: CDR1 SGHTA, CDR2 FQGNSA. The ends were cut back, 5 bases at V and 0 bases at J, with 13 bases in the middle. The CDR3, as DNA: TGTGCCAGCAGCAAACAAGGACAGACAACTAATGAAAAACTGTTTTTT. It encodes CASSKQGQTTNEKLFF.

The chain uses TRBV2 and TRBJ1-5; D gene ambiguous. Between the trimmed V and J ends, which lost 6 bases and 2 bases, there was a span of 11 bases. The CDR3 is 14 residues long. Germline CDR1 is SNHLY and CDR2 is FYNNEI. CDR3 in DNA: TGTGCCAGCAGGAGAGAGTCGGGCAATCAGCCCCAGCATTTT. This encodes CASRRESGNQPQHF.

This clone was seen a single time. J is TRBJ2-1 and V is TRBV24-1, with D unclear. Germline CDR1 and CDR2: KGHDR and SFDVKD. The germline V and J ends were trimmed by 2 bases and 0 bases, with 7 bases remaining between them. The CDR3 totals 15 residues. In DNA, the CDR3 is TGTGCCACCAGTGATTATGCGAGCTCCTACAATGAGCAGTTCTTC. This encodes CATSDYASSYNEQFF.

J is TRBJ1-2 and V is TRBV19; 7 bases agree with TRBD1. Unmatched junction bases numbered 16, after V lost 7 bases and J lost 2 bases. The CDR3 spans 17 residues. CDR1 is LNHDA, CDR2 SQIVND, per germline (reference sequence). CDR3 nucleotide sequence: TGTGCCAGTATCGGAGACCGGCGAACAGGGGAAAACTATGGCTACACCTTC. This codes for CASIGDRRTGENYGYTF.

The chain recombines TRBV11-2 with TRBJ2-1; 15 bases fit TRBD2. Per germline, CDR1 SGHAT and CDR2 FQNNGV. The CDR3 is 16 residues long. After removal of 5 bases from V and 4 bases from J, the junction contained 3 bases not matched to a gene. The CDR3: CASSRGLAGGYNEQFF. DNA of the CDR3: TGTGCCAGCAGCCGCGGACTAGCGGGAGGGTACAATGAGCAGTTCTTC.

This chain connects TRBV3-1 (or the pseudogene TRBV3-2) to TRBJ1-1; tentative D call: TRBD1 (6 bases). The germline gives CDR1 LGHDT, CDR2 YNNKEL (reference sequence). V dropped 6 bases and J dropped 6 bases, with 11 bases sitting between them. The CDR3 sequence is 12 residues long. In DNA form, the CDR3 reads TGTGCCAGCAGACGGGACACCTCTGAAGCTTTCTTT. The encoded protein is CASRRDTSEAFF.

Written as DNA, the CDR3 is TGTGCCAGCGGGTGGCGGGGCGAGCAGTACTTC. This encodes CASGWRGEQYF. V is TRBV6-5 and J is TRBJ2-7; D is possibly TRBD2 (6 bases). Trimming removed 8 bases from V and 6 bases from J, with 11 bases in between. Germline lookup yields CDR1 MNHEY and CDR2 SVGAGI. The CDR3 spans 11 residues.

The rearrangement uses TRBV5-6 and TRBJ2-7, with D unresolved. V was cut by 4 bases and J by 2 bases, with 7 bases left in between. The germline gives CDR1 SGHDT, CDR2 YYEEEE. The CDR3 extends over 12 amino acids. CDR3 loop: CASSLPTYEQYF. Here the CDR3 DNA reads TGTGCCAGCAGCCTCCCCACCTACGAGCAGTACTTC.

This sequence joins TRBV4-1 and TRBJ1-3, with D possibly TRBD1 on 5 matching bases. CDR3 length equals 18 residues. The V end lost 1 base, the J end lost 5 bases, and 21 bases lay between the germline ends. CDR1 MGHRA and CDR2 YSYEKL come from the germline V gene. The CDR3 sequence is CASSQAPSFDRLRNTIYF. CDR3 sequence (DNA): TGCGCCAGCAGCCAAGCGCCTAGTTTCGACAGACTCAGAAACACCATATATTTT.

This chain uses TRBV11-2 with TRBJ2-7; a weak D match, TRBD2 (6 bases). CDR1 and CDR2 from the germline V gene are SGHAT and FQNNGV. The CDR3 is 16 residues long. V gave up 4 bases and J gave up 1 base, with 17 bases separating them. CDR3 nucleotide sequence: TGTGCCAGCAGCTCGCCGCCGGGACTCCAATCCTACGAGCAGTACTTC. This sequence encodes CASSSPPGLQSYEQYF. Looking up the rest from reference TRBV11-2 and TRBJ2-7 gives the full variable domain: EAGVAQSPRYKIIEKRQSVAFWCNPISGHATLYWYQQILGQGPKLLIQFQNNGVVDDSQLPKDRFSAERLKGVDSTLKIQPAKLEDSAVYLCASSSPPGLQSYEQYFGPGTRLTVT.

The rearrangement links TRBV3-1 (or the pseudogene TRBV3-2) to TRBJ1-2; no clear D gene. Germline V gene data show CDR1 as LGHDT and CDR2 as YNNKEL (reference sequence). CDR3 length: 15 residues. V lost 4 bases to trimming and J lost 0 bases, with 12 bases between them. The CDR3 sequence is CASSPRLEANYGYTF. The CDR3 DNA is TGTGCCAGCAGCCCGCGCCTAGAAGCTAACTATGGCTACACCTTC.

This clone was counted only a few times. The junction departs from germline at one end; a sequencing error may be responsible. The J gene is TRBJ2-1, the V gene TRBV7-7, with 10 bases that match TRBD2. The CDR3 extends over 18 amino acids. Per germline, CDR1 SSHAT and CDR2 FNYEAQ (reference sequence). The CDR3 DNA sequence: TGTGCTAGCAGCCCTACAGCCCAACTAGCGGGGAGTGGAAATGAGCAGTTCTTC. Protein sequence: CASSPTAQLAGSGNEQFF.

The V and J genes are TRBV15 and TRBJ1-5, with TRBD1 as a possible D gene (5 bases). The germline CDR1 and CDR2 sequences are LNHNV and YYDKDF (reference sequence). This CDR3 has 12 amino acids. Trimming pared 1 base from V and 14 bases from J, leaving 12 bases between. The CDR3 DNA is TGTGCCACCAGCAGAGGACAGTACGTCGAGCATTTT. Its protein product is CATSRGQYVEHF.

The chain uses TRBV6-5 and TRBJ1-2, with TRBD1 identical over 9 bases. V was pared by 7 bases and J by 8 bases, with 11 bases of the junction left unmatched. The CDR3 length is 14 residues. Germline loops: CDR1 MNHEY, CDR2 SVGAGI. The CDR3 spells CASIMNKGQGGYTF. CDR3 DNA: TGTGCCAGCATCATGAACAAGGGACAGGGAGGCTACACCTTC.

The chain is built from TRBV7-9 and TRBJ1-5, with D possibly TRBD1 on 6 matching bases. V gave up 6 bases and J gave up 7 bases, with 13 bases separating them. The CDR3 totals 13 residues. The germline V gene has CDR1 SEHNR and CDR2 FQNEAQ (reference sequence). The CDR3 sequence is CASSVGAEQPQHF. The DNA for the CDR3 is TGTGCCAGCAGTGTGGGGGCTGAGCAGCCCCAGCATTTT.

The chain uses TRBV29-1 and TRBJ1-1; tentative D call: TRBD1 (5 bases). With 3 bases removed from V and 6 bases from J, the gap between germline ends came to 14 bases. The V gene's germline CDR1 is SQVTM and CDR2 ANQGSEA. The CDR3 is 13 residues long. CDR3 in DNA: TGCAGCGTTGAGCGGGCAGGGTTCCCTGAAGCTTTCTTT. Its protein is CSVERAGFPEAFF.

There are a few counts of this clone. The gene calls are TRBV9 and TRBJ1-3; TRBD1 aligns across 9 bases. The CDR3 spans 16 residues. V gave up 4 bases and J gave up 2 bases; unmatched junction bases: 7. Germline V gene sequence: CDR1 SGDLS, CDR2 YYNGEE. The CDR3 here is CASSLKTGGTGNTIYF. The CDR3 region has the DNA TGTGCCAGCAGCCTAAAGACAGGGGGTACTGGAAACACCATATATTTT.

The V gene is TRBV6-5, the J gene TRBJ1-2; no clear D. In germline, CDR1 is MNHEY, CDR2 SVGAGI. Trimming cost V 0 bases and J 6 bases, with 14 bases left between them. The CDR3 is 15 residues long. CDR3 sequence reads: CASSYSNVGRDGYTF. The CDR3 bases are TGTGCCAGCAGTTACTCGAATGTCGGGCGAGATGGCTACACCTTC.

This sequence joins TRBV7-2 and TRBJ1-6; D remains unclear. The V end was cut by 1 base, the J end by 6 bases, with 10 bases between. From germline, CDR1 is SGHTA and CDR2 FQGNSA. CDR3 length: 15 amino acids. The CDR3 DNA sequence: TGTGCCAGCAGCTTAGAAGGCGGGTTTAATTCACCCCTCCACTTT. Its translation is CASSLEGGFNSPLHF.